Listed here are 26 T cell receptor beta chains from one sample, sequenced in a study of CD8 T cells in Susac syndrome. Random hexamers served to reverse transcribe roughly 0.45 to 1 ug RNA. TCRdb itself ran the immunoSEQ multiplex PCR reads through MiXCR, one entry per CDR3 protein. The sample yields 230,000 or so distinct CDR3 sequences, 95% seen once. Sequenced: CD4+ T cells from PBMCs. The receptors derive from a human donor with multiple sclerosis.

V gene TRBV28 combines with J gene TRBJ2-7; D not resolved. The CDR3 has 12 residues. V lost 8 bases to trimming and J lost 3 bases, with 11 bases between them. Germline lookup yields CDR1 MDHEN and CDR2 SYDVKM. CDR3 coding DNA: TGTGCCAGCGGAGCTTTCCTCTACGAGCAGTACTTC. Translation gives CASGAFLYEQYF.

The V and J genes are TRBV25-1 and TRBJ1-5; 12 nucleotides match TRBD1. J lost 5 bases, V lost 4 bases, and 9 bases had no gene match. The length of the CDR3 is 17 residues. Germline lookup yields CDR1 MGHDK and CDR2 SYGVNS. The DNA of the CDR3 is TGTGCCAGCAGTGGGGGACAGGGGGCGTTTTGGGATCAGCCCCAGCATTTT. Its translation is CASSGGQGAFWDQPQHF.

V and J are TRBV20-1 and TRBJ2-1, with 11 bases matching TRBD2. Germline lookup yields CDR1 DFQATT and CDR2 SNEGSKA (reference sequence). The CDR3 spans 14 residues. Trimming removed 5 bases from V and 11 bases from J; junction bases left unmatched: 11. The chain's CDR3 is CSARLAGGPGKQFF. In DNA form, the CDR3 reads TGCAGTGCTCGGCTAGCGGGGGGCCCCGGTAAGCAGTTCTTC.

The V and J genes are TRBV3-1 and TRBJ1-5, with 8 bases that match TRBD1. Trimming took 2 bases from V and 0 from J; bases not matched to a gene: 6. CDR1 is LGHDT and CDR2 is YNNKEL in the germline V gene (reference sequence). CDR3 length: 17 residues. CDR3 DNA sequence: TGTGCCAGCAGCCAATCGACAGGGGACCATAGCAATCAGCCCCAGCATTTT. Its protein product is CASSQSTGDHSNQPQHF.

This clonotype was counted once. The genes are TRBV7-9 and TRBJ2-4; D is undetermined. The CDR3 spans 15 residues. Germline V gives CDR1 SEHNR, CDR2 FQNEAQ (reference sequence). V was pared by 1 base and J by 0 bases, with 7 bases between. The CDR3 DNA is TGTGCCAGCAGCTTAGAAGGTATAGCCAAAAACATTCAGTACTTC. It codes for CASSLEGIAKNIQYF.

This chain connects TRBV27 to TRBJ2-7; 10 nucleotides align to TRBD1. The CDR3 consists of 15 residues. Germline CDR1 and CDR2: MNHEY and SMNVEV (reference sequence). The J segment lost 3 bases and the V segment lost 6 bases, leaving 8 bases of the junction unmatched. The CDR3 here is CASSTTGTGVYEQYF. DNA of the CDR3: TGTGCCAGCAGCACAACCGGGACAGGGGTCTACGAGCAGTACTTC.

This sequence joins TRBV30 and TRBJ1-5; no firm D call. Trimming took off 0 bases at V and 0 bases at J, with 9 bases between the two ends. In germline, CDR1 is GTSNPN, CDR2 SVGIG (reference sequence). The CDR3 has 15 amino acids. In nucleotides, the CDR3 is TGTGCCTGGAGTGTTCGGCGTTATAGCAATCAGCCCCAGCATTTT. This encodes CAWSVRRYSNQPQHF.

V and J are TRBV29-1 and TRBJ1-2; D unresolved. The CDR3 is 11 amino acids. V lost 3 bases, J lost 8 bases, and 10 bases lay in between. Germline V gives CDR1 SQVTM, CDR2 ANQGSEA. The CDR3 region is CSVERPTGYTF. Here the CDR3 DNA reads TGCAGCGTTGAGCGGCCGACAGGCTACACCTTC. Full variable domain (remainder filled in from reference TRBV29-1 and TRBJ1-2): SAVISQKPSRDICQRGTSLTIQCQVDSQVTMMFWYRQQPGQSLTLIATANQGSEATYESGFVIDKFPISRPNLTFSTLTVSNMSPEDSSIYLCSVERPTGYTFGSGTRLTVV.

The V and J genes are TRBV28 and TRBJ2-3; the match to TRBD2 covers 8 bases. The germline V gene has CDR1 MDHEN and CDR2 SYDVKM. V trimming: 5 bases; J trimming: 2 bases; junction bases outside the gene matches: 9. The CDR3 runs to 16 residues. The DNA for the CDR3 is TGTGCCAGCAGTCGATTTAGCGGGGCCTACACAGATACGCAGTATTTT. It translates to CASSRFSGAYTDTQYF.

The genes are TRBV23-1 and TRBJ2-2; possibly TRBD2 for D (7 bases). TRBV23-1 is an ORF, and what it does is uncertain. V was cut by 8 bases and J by 1 base, with 17 bases left in between. The CDR3 has 16 residues. CDR3 sequence: CASRGHREGNTGELFF. The CDR3 coding sequence is TGCGCCAGCCGCGGCCACAGGGAGGGGAACACCGGGGAGCTGTTTTTT.

The rearrangement uses TRBV7-9 and TRBJ2-4; 9 bases align to TRBD2. Germline CDR1 reads SEHNR; CDR2 reads FQNEAQ (reference sequence). The CDR3 loop spans 15 amino acids. J was trimmed by 12 bases and V by 1 base; bases with no gene match: 10. The CDR3 nucleotides are TGTGCCAGCAGCTTAGTTGGCCTAGCGGGAACCACTCAGTACTTC. Translation gives CASSLVGLAGTTQYF. Full variable domain (remainder filled in from reference TRBV7-9 and TRBJ2-4): DTGVSQNPRHKITKRGQNVTFRCDPISEHNRLYWYRQTLGQGPEFLTYFQNEAQLEKSRLLSDRFSAERPKGSFSTLEIQRTEQGDSAMYLCASSLVGLAGTTQYFGAGTRLSVL.

V is TRBV3-1 and J is TRBJ2-5; D is undetermined. Per the germline V gene, CDR1 is LGHDT and CDR2 is YNNKEL (reference sequence). The V and J ends lost 1 base and 7 bases respectively, with 7 bases between them. This CDR3 spans 12 amino acids. The CDR3 protein is CASSQGRRTQYF. In DNA, the CDR3 is TGTGCCAGCAGCCAAGGCAGAAGGACCCAGTACTTC.

The sample holds a few counts of this clonotype. The chain combines TRBV7-2 with TRBJ2-7; no clear D gene. Germline CDR1 reads SGHTA; CDR2 reads FQGNSA. The CDR3 is 12 amino acids. V lost 5 bases and J lost 7, with 12 bases in between. The DNA for the CDR3 is TGTGCCAGCAGCCTAGGGCTGGTGGAGCAGTACTTC. Translating it yields CASSLGLVEQYF.

As to this clonotype: Its ends do not fully match the called genes, so a read error is possible. The rearrangement links TRBV3-1 to TRBJ2-1; TRBD1 might be the D (5 bases). This CDR3 has 11 residues. Germline V gene sequence: CDR1 LGHDT, CDR2 YNNKEL (reference sequence). As DNA, the CDR3 is TGTGCCAGCAGCCAAGGCAAGGGGTCGAGCTTC. It yields the protein CASSQGKGSSF.

The CDR3 DNA reads as TGCGCCAGCAGCCAAGATCTGGGCAGGTACGAGCAGTACTTC. Translation: CASSQDLGRYEQYF. V usage is TRBV4-1 and J usage is TRBJ2-7; D remains ambiguous. Trimming removed 0 bases from V and 4 bases from J, with 10 bases in between. The CDR3 loop spans 14 amino acids. Germline-derived CDR1 and CDR2 are MGHRA and YSYEKL.

The chain couples TRBV6-5 to TRBJ1-5, with 7 bases that match TRBD1. With 5 bases clipped from V and 2 bases from J, the junction kept 6 bases outside the gene matches. CDR1 and CDR2 (germline): MNHEY, SVGAGI. This CDR3 is built from 15 residues. CDR3 sequence reads: CASSNYRGGNQPQHF. For the CDR3, the DNA is TGTGCCAGCAGTAACTACAGGGGAGGCAATCAGCCCCAGCATTTT.

The genes are TRBV18 and TRBJ1-1; no definite D call. Germline CDR1 KGHSH, CDR2 LQKENI. Trimming removed 3 bases at V and 4 bases at J, with 6 bases between. This CDR3 is 12 amino acids long. Here the CDR3 reads CASSPRVTEAFF. CDR3 coding DNA: TGTGCCAGCTCACCGAGGGTCACTGAAGCTTTCTTT.

The chain uses TRBV20-1 and TRBJ1-6; D may be TRBD1 (5 bases). The CDR3 length is 14 residues. The germline V gene has CDR1 DFQATT and CDR2 SNEGSKA (reference sequence). Between the trimmed V and J ends, which lost 6 bases and 6 bases, there was a span of 15 bases. Here the CDR3 reads CSATLPGGNSPLHF. CDR3 nucleotide sequence: TGCAGTGCGACCCTTCCCGGGGGTAATTCACCCCTCCACTTT.

The chain joins TRBV4-1 to TRBJ1-4, with D possibly being TRBD1 (5 bases). CDR1 is MGHRA, CDR2 YSYEKL, per germline. Trimming shortened V by 1 base and J by 8 bases, and 17 bases separated the two germline ends. This CDR3 comprises 16 residues. DNA for the CDR3: TGCGCCAGCAGCCAAGTACGGGGGGTTGGTAAGGAAAAACTGTTTTTT. Protein sequence: CASSQVRGVGKEKLFF.

This clonotype was recorded once. This rearrangement joins TRBV20-1 to TRBJ2-1; perhaps TRBD2 as D (5 bases). CDR1 is DFQATT, CDR2 SNEGSKA, per germline (reference sequence). Trimming took off 7 bases at V and 9 bases at J, with 16 bases between the two ends. The CDR3 sequence is 12 residues long. As DNA, the CDR3 is TGCAGTGTCAAAAAGTCGGGGAGTGAGCAGTTCTTC. Translated, it gives CSVKKSGSEQFF.

This clonotype was seen a single time. CDR3 in amino acids: CAISSGLAGAISGANVLTF. The DNA for the CDR3 is TGTGCCATCTCGAGCGGACTAGCGGGAGCCATCTCTGGGGCCAACGTCCTGACTTTC. The gene calls are TRBV10-3 and TRBJ2-6, with 13 bases identical to TRBD2. This CDR3 is built from 19 residues. V lost 8 bases to trimming and J lost 0 bases; unmatched junction nucleotides: 10. Germline loops: CDR1 ENHRY, CDR2 SYGVKD.

The chain is built from TRBV3-1 and TRBJ1-2; 7 bases match TRBD1. V trimming: 1 base; J trimming: 4 bases; junction bases outside the gene matches: 3. The CDR3 is 14 residues long. CDR1 and CDR2 from the germline V gene are LGHDT and YNNKEL (reference sequence). CDR3 residues: CASSQGDRLYGYTF. The CDR3 DNA reads TGTGCCAGCAGCCAAGGGGACAGACTCTATGGCTACACCTTC.

In this sample, this clonotype turned up a few times. This chain connects TRBV3-1 to TRBJ2-1, with unresolved D. Germline lookup yields CDR1 LGHDT and CDR2 YNNKEL (reference sequence). This CDR3 comprises 13 residues. The V end lost 1 base, the J end lost 7 bases, and 8 bases lay between the germline ends. The DNA for the CDR3 is TGTGCCAGCAGCCAAGTTTCCGGGAATGAGCAGTTCTTC. Translation gives CASSQVSGNEQFF.

The chain links TRBV2 to TRBJ2-7, with D uncertain. The germline V and J ends were trimmed by 3 bases and 6 bases, with 6 bases remaining between them. CDR1 is SNHLY and CDR2 is FYNNEI in the germline V gene. The CDR3 totals 11 residues. In DNA, the CDR3 is TGTGCCAGCAGTGATTGGACCGAGCAGTACTTC. Encoded protein: CASSDWTEQYF.

V and J are TRBV18 and TRBJ1-3, with 8 bases matching TRBD1. Trimming cost V 3 bases and J 3 bases; bases outside gene matches: 4. CDR1 is KGHSH, CDR2 LQKENI, per germline. The length of the CDR3 is 15 residues. DNA of the CDR3: TGTGCCAGCTCACCGGTCACAGGGGGTGGAAACACCATATATTTT. Its translation: CASSPVTGGGNTIYF.

The chain recombines TRBV6-1 with TRBJ2-1; D is perhaps TRBD1 or TRBD2 (5 bases each). Trimming pared 5 bases from V and 5 bases from J, leaving 16 bases between. There are 15 residues in the CDR3. The V gene's germline CDR1 is MNHNS and CDR2 SASEGT. The CDR3 spells CASSTGTRSHNEQFF. CDR3 sequence (DNA): TGTGCCAGCAGTACCGGGACCCGATCACACAATGAGCAGTTCTTC.